This T cell receptor (beta chain) was identified during a study of shared T cell receptors in the human thymus. Clones were sequenced by immunoSEQ multiplex PCR, and TCRdb holds only the in-frame ones, with some missing. The sample contains about 660,000 clones, 88% of which appear only once. Trimming cost V 5 bases and J 6 bases; bases outside gene matches: 9. The CDR3 extends over 14 amino acids. Germline CDR1 and CDR2: MNHEY and SMNVEV (reference sequence). The sample was also reused in another study, on human thymus T cells.

The TCR originated in a boy under two years old with a congenital heart defect. The rearrangement joins TRBV27 to TRBJ2-7, with 8 bases fitting TRBD2. Sequencing used thymocytes. CDR3 nucleotide sequence: TGTGCCAGCAGTAGCAAGCGGGAGAAAAGCGAGCAGTACTTC. This gives the protein CASSSKREKSEQYF.